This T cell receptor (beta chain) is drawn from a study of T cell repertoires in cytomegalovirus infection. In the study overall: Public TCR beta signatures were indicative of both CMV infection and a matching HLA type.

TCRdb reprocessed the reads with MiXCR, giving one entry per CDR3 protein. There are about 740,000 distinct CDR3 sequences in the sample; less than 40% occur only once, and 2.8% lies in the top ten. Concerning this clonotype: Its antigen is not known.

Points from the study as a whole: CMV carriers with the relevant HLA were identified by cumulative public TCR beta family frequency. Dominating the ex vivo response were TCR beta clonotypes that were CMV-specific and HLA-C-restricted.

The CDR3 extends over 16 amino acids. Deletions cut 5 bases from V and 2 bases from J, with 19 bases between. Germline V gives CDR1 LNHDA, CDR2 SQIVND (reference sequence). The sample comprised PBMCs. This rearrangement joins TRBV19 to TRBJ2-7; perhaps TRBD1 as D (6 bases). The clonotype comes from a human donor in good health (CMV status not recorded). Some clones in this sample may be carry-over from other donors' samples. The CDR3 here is CASSSLETGYPYEQYF. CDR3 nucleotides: TGTGCCAGTAGTTCGCTCGAGACAGGCTACCCCTACGAGCAGTACTTC.